Below, one TCR beta chain is given with its context. Germline CDR1 MNHGY, CDR2 SAAAGT. The CDR3 extends over 12 amino acids. V shed 6 bases and J shed 6 bases, with 9 bases lying between them. This specimen belongs to a study of blood T cell repertoires in COVID-19. In the original workflow: The authors estimated nucleated cell counts from reference gene primer amplification. TCRdb's table, derived via immunoSEQ multiplex PCR, lists solely in-frame clones and lacks some. V and J calls and clone size are copied from that table; D and trimming were computed from the DNA. The table has roughly 230,000 clones, approximately 83% seen once. Everyone who took part was roughly 18 to 89 years old, and they came from about two dozen US areas. Participants were placed into cohorts based on the clinical history they reported.

The source of this sequence is a man in his forties or fifties who had recovered from COVID-19. The sequenced sample was PBMCs or T cells enriched from blood (not recorded which). This chain links TRBV6-8 with TRBJ2-1; D is possibly TRBD2 (6 bases). This CDR3 is CASREGGNEQFF. The DNA for the CDR3 is TGTGCCAGCAGGGAGGGCGGCAATGAGCAGTTCTTC.